This T cell receptor beta chain derives from a study of blood T cells in healthy people across ages. This clonotype was seen more than once but under ten times. The germline CDR1 and CDR2 sequences are SGHRS and YFSETQ. V shed 4 bases, J shed 0 bases, and the junction held 6 bases outside the gene matches. The CDR3 has 16 residues. PBMCs numbering at least 7 million were isolated per sample. Then a second PCR, running about 6 to 12 cycles, was carried out with a sample-barcoded 5' primer and a J-beta primer mix. Using its own MiXCR run on the 5' RACE reads, TCRdb lists one record per CDR3 protein. Here the sample spans 850,000 to 1,100,000 distinct CDR3 sequences, approximately 38% being singletons.

The chain combines TRBV5-1 with TRBJ2-3, with TRBD1 matching over 9 bases. The sequence derives from a young man in good health. The sequencing sample was made of blood. The CDR3 region is CASSATGGASTDTQYF. CDR3 DNA: TGCGCCAGCAGCGCCACAGGGGGCGCCAGCACAGATACGCAGTATTTT.